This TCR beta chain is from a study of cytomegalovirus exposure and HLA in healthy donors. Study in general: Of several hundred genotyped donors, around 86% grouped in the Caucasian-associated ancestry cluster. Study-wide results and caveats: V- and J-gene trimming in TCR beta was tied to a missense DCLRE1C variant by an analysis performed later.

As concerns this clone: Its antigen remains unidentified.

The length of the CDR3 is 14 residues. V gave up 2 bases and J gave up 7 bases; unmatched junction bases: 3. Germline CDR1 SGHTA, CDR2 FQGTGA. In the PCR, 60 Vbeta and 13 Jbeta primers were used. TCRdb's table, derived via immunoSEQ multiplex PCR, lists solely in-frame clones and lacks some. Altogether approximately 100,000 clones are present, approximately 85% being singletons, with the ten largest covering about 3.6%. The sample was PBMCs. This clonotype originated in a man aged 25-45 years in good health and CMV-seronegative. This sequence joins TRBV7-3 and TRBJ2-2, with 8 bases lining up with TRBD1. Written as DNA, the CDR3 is TGTGCCAGCAGCTTAGGACAGGGTAACGGGGAGCTGTTTTTT. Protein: CASSLGQGNGELFF. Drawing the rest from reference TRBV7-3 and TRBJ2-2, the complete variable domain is GAGVSQTPSNKVTEKGKYVELRCDPISGHTALYWYRQSLGQGPEFLIYFQGTGAADDSGLPNDRFFAVRPEGSVSTLKIQRTERGDSAVYLCASSLGQGNGELFFGEGSRLTVL.